The TCR beta chain under discussion was sequenced for a study of blood T cell repertoires in COVID-19. Measured with immunoSEQ multiplex PCR; TCRdb has only the in-frame clones, and not every one. Of about 160,000 clones detected, 80% appear once; the ten largest clones hold approximately 3%. This study enrolled people aged 18 to 89 from about two dozen US geographic areas. The CDR3 spans 12 residues. V shed 6 bases and J shed 8 bases, with 13 bases lying between them. In germline, CDR1 is PRHDT, CDR2 FYEKMQ (reference sequence). Sequencing was done on a sample of PBMCs or T cells enriched from blood (not recorded which). This receptor was obtained from an older woman who had recovered from COVID-19. The chain is built from TRBV13 and TRBJ1-1; D possibly corresponds to TRBD1 (5 bases). CDR3 region: CASRGGFLEAFF. CDR3 nucleotides: TGTGCCAGCAGGGGGGGGTTCCTCGAAGCTTTCTTT.